The 10 T cell receptor beta chains given below trace back to one sample, sequenced in a study of T-cell memory formation after mild COVID-19. TCRdb reprocessed the 5' RACE reads via MiXCR and lists one record per CDR3 protein. Of about 410,000 distinct CDR3 sequences listed, 20% to 30% are singletons. Sequencing was done on a sample of PBMCs or a T cell subset sorted from them (not recorded which). These receptors originate from an adult woman who had mild COVID-19 (a few samples of this study predate the infection). Cell type and time point are not known.

This clonotype occurred a few times. V is TRBV29-1 and J is TRBJ1-6; 7 nucleotides line up with TRBD1. With 4 bases clipped from V and 5 bases from J, the junction kept 8 bases outside the gene matches. CDR3 length: 15 amino acids. CDR1 SQVTM and CDR2 ANQGSEA come from the germline V gene. The CDR3 DNA sequence: TGCAGCGTTGGGGATGGGACAGCCCATAATTCACCCCTCCACTTT. This gives the protein CSVGDGTAHNSPLHF.

This clonotype was seen at least ten times. The rearrangement joins TRBV7-9 to TRBJ2-5, with a possible D match to TRBD2 (5 bases). Looked up from germline, CDR1 is SEHNR and CDR2 is FQNEAQ (reference sequence). V shed 2 bases and J shed 10 bases, with 11 bases lying between them. This CDR3 region has 12 residues. In DNA, the CDR3 is TGTGCCAGCAGCTTAATGTCAGAGGGCCAGTACTTC. It translates to CASSLMSEGQYF.

The V call is TRBV12-3 or TRBV12-4, the J call TRBJ1-1; D gene ambiguous. V was trimmed by 4 bases and J by 3 bases, leaving 3 bases between them. This CDR3 has 11 residues. CDR3 sequence reads: CASSYYTEAFF. DNA for the CDR3: TGTGCCAGCAGTTATTACACTGAAGCTTTCTTT.

This clonotype was found a few times. The V and J genes are TRBV5-1 and TRBJ2-5, with D maybe TRBD2 (6 bases). This CDR3 comprises 15 residues. The V and J ends lost 2 bases and 5 bases respectively, with 16 bases between them. Germline V CDR1 and CDR2: SGHRS, YFSETQ. CDR3 bases: TGCGCCAGCAGCTTCTTGGGGACTGAAGGGGAGACCCAGTACTTC. Protein: CASSFLGTEGETQYF. The full variable domain, completed using reference TRBV5-1 and TRBJ2-5, is KAGVTQTPRYLIKTRGQQVTLSCSPISGHRSVSWYQQTPGQGLQFLFEYFSETQRNKGNFPGRFSGRQFSNSRSEMNVSTLELGDSALYLCASSFLGTEGETQYFGPGTRLLVL.

This clonotype was counted many times. The chain links TRBV11-2 to TRBJ2-1, with 10 bases fitting TRBD1. Trimming removed 5 bases from V and 5 bases from J; junction bases left unmatched: 6. From germline, CDR1 is SGHAT and CDR2 FQNNGV. This CDR3 is built from 15 residues. The CDR3, as DNA: TGTGCCAGCAGCCCCCGGACAGGGGGTAACAATGAGCAGTTCTTC. Translating it yields CASSPRTGGNNEQFF.

This clonotype came up a few times. This sequence joins TRBV7-9 and TRBJ1-5; tentatively, D is TRBD1 (5 bases). Germline V gene data show CDR1 as SEHNR and CDR2 as FQNEAQ (reference sequence). The length of the CDR3 is 17 residues. Trimming pared 2 bases from V and 7 bases from J, leaving 21 bases between. DNA of the CDR3: TGTGCCAGCAGCTTATGGGTTGGTCCGGGGCAGGACCAGCCCCAGCATTTT. Its translation: CASSLWVGPGQDQPQHF.

The V call is TRBV4-3, the J call TRBJ1-4; the D is unclear. Germline-derived CDR1 and CDR2 are LGHNA and YSLEER. The CDR3 sequence is 14 residues long. V gave up 4 bases and J gave up 4 bases, with 10 bases separating them. This CDR3 reads CASSPAANNEKLFF. CDR3 bases: TGCGCCAGCAGCCCGGCAGCCAATAATGAAAAACTGTTTTTT.

The chain recombines TRBV6-2 or TRBV6-3 with TRBJ1-2; 9 bases are a match to TRBD1. The CDR3 has 13 amino acids. With 2 bases clipped from V and 10 bases from J, the junction kept 5 bases outside the gene matches. Germline V gives CDR1 MNHEY, CDR2 SVGEGT. CDR3 coding DNA: TGTGCCAGCAGTTACCCAAGACAGGGGGACTACACCTTC. Protein sequence: CASSYPRQGDYTF.

This clonotype was recorded a few times. The V gene is TRBV7-6, the J gene TRBJ2-3; D remains unclear. The ends were cut back, 4 bases at V and 2 bases at J, with 10 bases in the middle. CDR1 and CDR2 from the germline V gene are SGHVS and FNYEAQ. There are 14 residues in the CDR3. For the CDR3, the DNA is TGTGCCAGCAGCTCTCGTCGGAACACAGATACGCAGTATTTT. Translating gives CASSSRRNTDTQYF.

Here the CDR3 DNA reads TGTGCCAGCAGCTACATCGGGCAGTTTGGCTACACCTTC. It yields the protein CASSYIGQFGYTF. This chain links TRBV9 with TRBJ1-2; no definite D call. The V and J ends lost 4 bases and 7 bases respectively, with 14 bases between them. In germline, CDR1 is SGDLS, CDR2 YYNGEE. The CDR3 is made up of 13 amino acids.